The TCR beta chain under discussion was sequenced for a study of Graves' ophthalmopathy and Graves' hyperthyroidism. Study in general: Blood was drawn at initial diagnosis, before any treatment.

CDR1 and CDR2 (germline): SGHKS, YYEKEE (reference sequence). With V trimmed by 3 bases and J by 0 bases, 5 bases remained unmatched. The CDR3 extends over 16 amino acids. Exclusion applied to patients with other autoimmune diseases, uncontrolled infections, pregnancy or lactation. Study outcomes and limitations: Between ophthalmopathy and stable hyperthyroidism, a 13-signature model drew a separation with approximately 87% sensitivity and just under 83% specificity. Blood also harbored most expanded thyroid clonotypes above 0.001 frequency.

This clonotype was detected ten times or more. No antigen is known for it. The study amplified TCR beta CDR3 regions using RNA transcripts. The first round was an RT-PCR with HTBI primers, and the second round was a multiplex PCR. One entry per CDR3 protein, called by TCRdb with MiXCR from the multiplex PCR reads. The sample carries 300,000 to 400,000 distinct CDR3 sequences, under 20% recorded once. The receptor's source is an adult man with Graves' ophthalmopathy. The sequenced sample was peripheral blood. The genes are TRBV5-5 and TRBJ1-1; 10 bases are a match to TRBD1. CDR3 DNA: TGTGCCAGCAGCTACCGGGACAGGGGAATGAACACTGAAGCTTTCTTT. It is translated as CASSYRDRGMNTEAFF.